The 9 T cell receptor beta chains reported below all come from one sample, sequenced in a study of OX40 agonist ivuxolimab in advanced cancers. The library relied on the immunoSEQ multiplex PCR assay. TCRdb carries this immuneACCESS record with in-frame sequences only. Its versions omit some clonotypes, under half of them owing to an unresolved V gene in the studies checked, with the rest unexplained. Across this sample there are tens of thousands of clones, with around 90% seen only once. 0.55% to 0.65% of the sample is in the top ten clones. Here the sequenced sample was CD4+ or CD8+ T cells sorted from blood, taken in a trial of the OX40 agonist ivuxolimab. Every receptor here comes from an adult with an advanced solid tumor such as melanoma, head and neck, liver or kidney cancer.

The CDR3 spells CASDGGSGGYEQYF. CDR3 bases: TGTGCCAGCGATGGGGGGAGTGGGGGCTACGAGCAGTACTTC. The chain employs TRBV28 and TRBJ2-7, with TRBD2 as a possible D gene (6 bases). The CDR3 spans 14 residues. Per germline, CDR1 MDHEN and CDR2 SYDVKM. Between the trimmed V and J ends, which lost 8 bases and 3 bases, there was a span of 17 bases.

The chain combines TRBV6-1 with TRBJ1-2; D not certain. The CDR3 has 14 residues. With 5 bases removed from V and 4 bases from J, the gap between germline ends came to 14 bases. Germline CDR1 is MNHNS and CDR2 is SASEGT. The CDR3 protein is CASSPVGFSYGYTF. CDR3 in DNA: TGTGCCAGCAGTCCCGTCGGTTTTAGCTATGGCTACACCTTC.

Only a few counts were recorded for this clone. The CDR3 loop is CASTVYRGGGYTF. CDR3 nucleotides: TGTGCCAGTACGGTGTACAGGGGAGGAGGCTACACCTTC. This chain links TRBV19 with TRBJ1-2, with 7 positions matching TRBD1. Germline V gene data show CDR1 as LNHDA and CDR2 as SQIVND (reference sequence). V dropped 7 bases and J dropped 8; count of bases not matched to a gene: 10. The CDR3 contains 13 residues.

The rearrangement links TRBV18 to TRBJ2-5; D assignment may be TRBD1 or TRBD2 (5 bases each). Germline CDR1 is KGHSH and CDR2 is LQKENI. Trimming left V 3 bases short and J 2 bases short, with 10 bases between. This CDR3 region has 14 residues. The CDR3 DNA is TGTGCCAGCTCACCGCAGGGACCGCAAGAGACCCAGTACTTC. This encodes CASSPQGPQETQYF.

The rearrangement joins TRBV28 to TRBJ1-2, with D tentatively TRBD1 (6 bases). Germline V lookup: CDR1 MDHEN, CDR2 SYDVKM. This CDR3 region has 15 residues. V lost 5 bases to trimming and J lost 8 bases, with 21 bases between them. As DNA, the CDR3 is TGTGCCAGCAGTACCACCCCTCAGGGGCAGGGAGGCTACACCTTC. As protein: CASSTTPQGQGGYTF.

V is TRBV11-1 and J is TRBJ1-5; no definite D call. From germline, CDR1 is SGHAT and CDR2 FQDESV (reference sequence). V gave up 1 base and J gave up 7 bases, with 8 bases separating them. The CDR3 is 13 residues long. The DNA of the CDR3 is TGTGCCAGCAGCTTAGGCGGCCGACAGCCCCAGCATTTT. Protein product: CASSLGGRQPQHF.

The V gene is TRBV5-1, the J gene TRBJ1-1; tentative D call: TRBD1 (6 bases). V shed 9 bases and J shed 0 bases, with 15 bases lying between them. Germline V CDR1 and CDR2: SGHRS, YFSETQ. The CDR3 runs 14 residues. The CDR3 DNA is TGCGCCACCTCCCTGGACAGCCTGAACACTGAAGCTTTCTTT. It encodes CATSLDSLNTEAFF. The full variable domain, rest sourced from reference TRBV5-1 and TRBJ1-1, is KAGVTQTPRYLIKTRGQQVTLSCSPISGHRSVSWYQQTPGQGLQFLFEYFSETQRNKGNFPGRFSGRQFSNSRSEMNVSTLELGDSALYLCATSLDSLNTEAFFGQGTRLTVV.

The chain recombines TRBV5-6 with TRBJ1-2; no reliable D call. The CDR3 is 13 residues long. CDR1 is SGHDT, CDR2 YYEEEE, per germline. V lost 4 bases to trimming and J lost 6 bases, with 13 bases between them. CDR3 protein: CASSPPVGDGYTF. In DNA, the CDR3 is TGTGCCAGCAGCCCCCCGGTCGGGGATGGCTACACCTTC.

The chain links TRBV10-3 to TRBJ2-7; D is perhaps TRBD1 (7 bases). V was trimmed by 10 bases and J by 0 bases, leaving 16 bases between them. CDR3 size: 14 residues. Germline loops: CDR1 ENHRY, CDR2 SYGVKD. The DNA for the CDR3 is TGTGCCACAGGGGGGCAGGTAAGCTCCTACGAGCAGTACTTC. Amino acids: CATGGQVSSYEQYF.